The 9 T cell receptor beta chains below come from one sample, sequenced in a study of beta chain features in type 1 diabetes. Overall study findings and caveats: Type 1 diabetes patients showed a moderate but significant shortening of TCRB CDR3s in all four CD4+ subsets.

The investigators reverse transcribed all of the isolated RNA, so they sequenced expressed TCRB transcripts. Assay used: immunoSEQ multiplex PCR; TCRdb lists only in-frame clones, some missing. The repertoire holds hundreds of thousands of clones, 11% to 15% seen once, with 0.035% to 0.045% in the top ten. The antigens these receptors bind are not known. Sample: naive CD4+ T cells from blood. These receptors originate from a man younger than 35 with type 1 diabetes.

This clone turned up a few times. The V gene is TRBV4-3, the J gene TRBJ2-6; D not resolved. Looked up from germline, CDR1 is LGHNA and CDR2 is YSLEER. Trimming stripped 3 bases from V and 0 bases from J, with 6 bases between. This CDR3 contains 15 residues. DNA for the CDR3: TGCGCCAGCAGCCACTCATTCTCTGGGGCCAACGTCCTGACTTTC. It specifies CASSHSFSGANVLTF.

The rearrangement links TRBV2 to TRBJ1-5; TRBD1 is a possible D gene (5 bases). The germline gives CDR1 SNHLY, CDR2 FYNNEI. CDR3 size: 13 residues. Trimming removed 10 bases from V and 5 bases from J, with 15 bases in between. The CDR3 bases are TGTGCCACTGACCGGGACGGCGATCAGCCCCAGCATTTT. Protein sequence: CATDRDGDQPQHF.

This clone was counted between two and nine times. The V and J genes are TRBV2 and TRBJ1-1; the D is unclear. With 6 bases removed from V and 7 bases from J, the gap between germline ends came to 3 bases. Germline values: CDR1 SNHLY, CDR2 FYNNEI. The CDR3 has 9 amino acids. CDR3 residues: CASSDEAFF. Written as DNA, the CDR3 is TGTGCCAGCAGCGATGAAGCTTTCTTT.

V usage is TRBV6-5 and J usage is TRBJ1-2; TRBD1 aligns across 8 bases. Germline CDR1 reads MNHEY; CDR2 reads SVGAGI. V lost 7 bases, J lost 2 bases, and 6 bases stayed unmatched. The CDR3 has 14 amino acids. This CDR3 reads CASKEWTGNYGYTF. The CDR3 nucleotides are TGTGCCAGCAAAGAATGGACAGGGAACTATGGCTACACCTTC.

This clone was observed a handful of times. The J gene is TRBJ1-2, the V gene TRBV28; the match to TRBD1 covers 7 bases. This CDR3 region has 13 residues. Germline lookup yields CDR1 MDHEN and CDR2 SYDVKM. The trim removed 6 bases at V and 6 bases at J, leaving 7 bases unmatched. The CDR3 DNA is TGTGCCAGCAGCCGACAGGGCGTCGATGGCTACACCTTC. Its protein product is CASSRQGVDGYTF.

A note on this clone: Because the CDR3 is missing its conserved closing phenylalanine or tryptophan, this is likely a read error. The chain uses TRBV4-2 and TRBJ2-7; 8 bases map to TRBD1. The CDR3 contains 14 residues. The trim removed 4 bases at V and 5 bases at J, leaving 7 bases unmatched. Germline CDR1 reads LGHNA; CDR2 reads YNFKEQ. For the CDR3, the DNA is TGTGCCAGCAGCCCCGGACAGGGCTCGGACGAGCAGTACCTC. It codes for CASSPGQGSDEQYL.

The chain joins TRBV28 to TRBJ2-7; D is perhaps TRBD1 (7 bases). The CDR3 has 14 residues. CDR1 MDHEN and CDR2 SYDVKM come from the germline V gene. V lost 6 bases, J lost 0 bases, and 12 bases lay in between. CDR3 protein: CASSPGGSSYEQYF. For the CDR3, the DNA is TGTGCCAGCAGCCCAGGGGGGAGCTCCTACGAGCAGTACTTC.

The chain is built from TRBV27 and TRBJ2-1; D gene unclear. The germline V gene has CDR1 MNHEY and CDR2 SMNVEV (reference sequence). V lost 7 bases to trimming and J lost 10 bases, with 17 bases between them. The CDR3 covers 13 residues. CDR3 nucleotides: TGTGCCAGCATTCCCGGTGTCGGGTTAGAGCAGTTCTTC. This gives the protein CASIPGVGLEQFF.

The chain links TRBV6-1 to TRBJ1-2; TRBD1 agrees at 8 bases. Germline-derived CDR1 and CDR2 are MNHNS and SASEGT. V lost 3 bases, J lost 4 bases, and 1 base stayed unmatched. The CDR3 loop spans 13 amino acids. CDR3 amino acids: CASSEDRAYGYTF. In DNA form, the CDR3 reads TGTGCCAGCAGTGAGGACAGGGCCTATGGCTACACCTTC.